Reported below is one T cell receptor beta chain. As yet, its antigen is unknown. The sample is drawn from a study of graft-versus-host responses after intestinal transplantation. Study as a whole: Recipients underwent multivisceral, liver-intestinal, or isolated intestinal transplants. Anti-thymocyte globulin served as induction for all recipients, who then took tacrolimus and steroids for about 3 years. Findings and caveats of the study: Recipient marrow held GvH clones, some first seen in ileum or blood. Clonal ratios of graft-versus-host to host-versus-graft in allografts were high for patients exhibiting graft-donor T cell macrochimerism.

The data were produced by immunoSEQ multiplex PCR, yet TCRdb's version contains in-frame clones alone and is incomplete. The sample has 27,000 or so clones; about 80% are singletons. J lost 6 bases, V lost 1 base, and 7 bases had no gene match. Per germline, CDR1 LGHNA and CDR2 YNFKEQ. The CDR3 loop spans 15 amino acids. The chain combines TRBV4-2 with TRBJ2-3, with 7 bases aligning to TRBD2. The sample here was unstimulated CD4+ T cells sorted from spleen or lymph node cells, taken before intestinal transplant. The clonotype originates from a human donor who received an intestinal transplant. The DNA of the CDR3 is TGTGCCAGCAGCCAAGCGGCGGGGGATACTGATACGCAGTATTTT. This encodes CASSQAAGDTDTQYF.